The sequence of this TCR beta chain was determined in a study of blood T cell repertoires in COVID-19. Study as a whole: In each case, the material was cDNA or gDNA derived from T cells, B-cell-depleted T cells, or PBMCs.

Study processing details: The authors estimated nucleated cell counts from reference gene primer amplification. Libraries were prepared by immunoSEQ multiplex PCR; TCRdb keeps only in-frame clonotypes and omits some of them. The V and J calls and clone size come from that table; D and trimming were worked out from the DNA. The table lists 230,000 or so clones, 75% to 90% of them singletons. V was shortened by 8 bases and J by 7 bases, with 14 bases between the two germline ends. The germline V gene encodes CDR1 DFQATT and CDR2 SNEGSKA (reference sequence). The CDR3 extends over 11 amino acids. All enrollees were roughly 18 to 90 years old and from about 24 US areas. Participant-reported clinical history was the basis for cohort assignment.

Sequencing input: PBMCs or T cells enriched from blood (not recorded which). The chain is built from TRBV20-1 and TRBJ1-2; TRBD1 might be the D (6 bases). This clonotype was obtained from a woman aged 40 to 50 with acute COVID-19. The CDR3 protein is CSLSGDGGYTF. The DNA for the CDR3 is TGCAGTCTATCAGGGGATGGTGGCTACACCTTC.